This T cell receptor (beta chain) was recorded in a study of regulatory T cells in long-lasting Graves disease. CDR3 size: 15 residues. V was pared by 3 bases and J by 5 bases, with 4 bases of the junction left unmatched. Germline V CDR1 and CDR2: SGHTS, YDEGEE. Study results and limitations: Preferential use of TRBV28, TRBJ1-2 and TRBJ2-5 was seen in persistent disease.

Of note for this clonotype: Its specificity is unknown.

Construction of the TCR beta libraries employed iRepertoire HTBI primers in conjunction with Arm-PCR of CDR3 regions. TCRdb processed the multiplex PCR reads anew with MiXCR; each CDR3 protein has one entry. The table has about 540,000 distinct CDR3 sequences, about 13% seen once. Time point meaning: newly diagnosed GD, antithyroid drugs for less than 3 months. RNA extracted from PBMCs served as the sequencing template. Peripheral blood, 7 to 9.5 milliliters per patient, was collected in EDTA tubes. This sample was also put to use in a study of T cells in Graves' hyperthyroidism and ophthalmopathy. That work states: By a 13 V-J model, ophthalmopathy was set apart from stable hyperthyroidism.

The source was peripheral blood mononuclear cells (PBMCs), collected at new diagnosis, from a patient treated with antithyroid drugs. The chain combines TRBV5-8 with TRBJ1-5; TRBD1 matches 11 bases. This TCR derives from a man aged 25-40 years with Graves disease. The CDR3 is CASSYGTGGYQPQHF. In DNA, the CDR3 is TGTGCCAGCAGCTATGGGACAGGGGGGTATCAGCCCCAGCATTTT.